The 10 T cell receptor beta chains below all came from one sample that was sequenced in a study of T cell repertoires in cytomegalovirus infection. In TCRdb, the reads were re-called with MiXCR into one record per CDR3 protein. The sample holds about 85,000 distinct CDR3 sequences; approximately 45% are singletons and the top ten take 80% to 95%. Their antigen targets remain unknown. The material was CD8+ T cells from cultured PBMCs, obtained from culture after CMV antigen stimulation. The receptors stem from a human donor in good health (CMV status not recorded). Some clones in this sample may be carry-over from other donors' samples.

This clonotype has a handful of counts. This rearrangement joins TRBV7-6 to TRBJ2-7, with TRBD2 matching over 14 bases. This CDR3 comprises 21 residues. Trimming removed 5 bases from V and 2 bases from J; junction bases left unmatched: 20. CDR1 and CDR2 from the germline V gene are SGHVS and FNYEAQ. CDR3 in amino acids: CASSPGPFQPGTSGRAYEQYF. As DNA, the CDR3 is TGTGCCAGCAGCCCAGGTCCGTTCCAACCCGGGACTAGCGGGAGAGCCTACGAGCAGTACTTC.

This chain joins TRBV19 and TRBJ2-1; D is ambiguous. CDR3 length: 13 residues. Trimming took 0 bases from V and 8 from J, leaving 8 bases between them. From germline, CDR1 is LNHDA and CDR2 SQIVND (reference sequence). The CDR3 region has the DNA TGTGCCAGTAGTATAGATCGACTGTATGAGCAGTTCTTC. It encodes CASSIDRLYEQFF.

The chain is built from TRBV11-2 and TRBJ2-7; 11 bases are shared with TRBD2. Losses at the gene ends were 0 bases for V and 4 bases for J; bases not matched to a gene: 5. The CDR3 has 16 residues. Looked up from germline, CDR1 is SGHAT and CDR2 is FQNNGV. Here the CDR3 reads CASSLDLAGGRYEQYF. The CDR3 DNA is TGTGCCAGCAGCTTAGATCTAGCGGGGGGCAGATACGAGCAGTACTTC.

Remarks on this clonotype: Relative to the germline gene, one junction end is altered; a read error may explain this. V usage is TRBV24-1 and J usage is TRBJ2-2, with 13 positions matching TRBD2. CDR3 length equals 18 residues. Germline V gives CDR1 KGHDR, CDR2 SFDVKD. CDR3 in DNA: TGTGACACCATCGATGGACTAGCGGGGGTTTTTAACACCGGGGAGCTGTTTTTT. Translation gives CDTIDGLAGVFNTGELFF.

This clonotype has only one observation. J is TRBJ2-7 and V is TRBV5-6; 11 positions agree with TRBD2. The CDR3 contains 15 residues. V dropped 5 bases and J dropped 0; count of bases not matched to a gene: 4. Germline V CDR1 and CDR2: SGHDT, YYEEEE. The CDR3 region is CASRNGLAGSYEQYF. The CDR3 bases are TGTGCCAGCAGAAACGGACTAGCGGGCTCCTACGAGCAGTACTTC.

In this sample, this clonotype turned up once. One end of the junction varies from germline; a read error may be responsible. CDR3 residues: CASSLVRVEGYEHYF. The CDR3 DNA reads TGTGCCAGCAGCTTAGTCAGGGTGGAAGGGTACGAGCATTACTTC. The V and J genes are TRBV7-3 and TRBJ2-7; D might be TRBD1 (5 bases). CDR1 is SGHTA, CDR2 FQGTGA, per germline. The CDR3 loop spans 15 amino acids.

A few counts support this clonotype. The chain recombines TRBV7-8 with TRBJ1-1; D gene uncertain. Looked up from germline, CDR1 is SGHVS and CDR2 is FQNEAQ. V lost 2 bases to trimming and J lost 4 bases, with 8 bases between them. The CDR3 has 13 residues. The CDR3 loop reads CASSLTPGTEAFF. The CDR3 bases are TGTGCCAGCAGCTTAACTCCAGGCACTGAAGCTTTCTTT.

This sequence joins TRBV2 and TRBJ1-5, with 12 bases matching TRBD1. V lost 3 bases and J lost 7; bases outside the gene matches: 4. CDR3 length equals 15 residues. Per the germline V gene, CDR1 is SNHLY and CDR2 is FYNNEI. The chain's CDR3 is CASSEGQGAFQPQHF. The CDR3 nucleotides read TGTGCCAGCAGTGAGGGACAGGGGGCCTTCCAGCCCCAGCATTTT.

This chain connects TRBV27 to TRBJ1-3; D unresolved. V lost 8 bases to trimming and J lost 2 bases, with 7 bases between them. The length of the CDR3 is 12 residues. Germline V gene lookup returns CDR1 MNHEY and CDR2 SMNVEV (reference sequence). CDR3 residues: CASRGAGNTIYF. The CDR3 DNA is TGTGCCAGCCGGGGAGCTGGAAACACCATATATTTT.

V and J are TRBV5-6 and TRBJ2-7; 9 positions match TRBD1. CDR3 length: 17 amino acids. The germline CDR1 and CDR2 sequences are SGHDT and YYEEEE. V lost 4 bases to trimming and J lost 0 bases; unmatched junction nucleotides: 11. CDR3 protein: CASSMGGQGSSSYEQYF. The CDR3 bases are TGTGCCAGCAGCATGGGGGGACAGGGCTCCAGCTCCTACGAGCAGTACTTC.